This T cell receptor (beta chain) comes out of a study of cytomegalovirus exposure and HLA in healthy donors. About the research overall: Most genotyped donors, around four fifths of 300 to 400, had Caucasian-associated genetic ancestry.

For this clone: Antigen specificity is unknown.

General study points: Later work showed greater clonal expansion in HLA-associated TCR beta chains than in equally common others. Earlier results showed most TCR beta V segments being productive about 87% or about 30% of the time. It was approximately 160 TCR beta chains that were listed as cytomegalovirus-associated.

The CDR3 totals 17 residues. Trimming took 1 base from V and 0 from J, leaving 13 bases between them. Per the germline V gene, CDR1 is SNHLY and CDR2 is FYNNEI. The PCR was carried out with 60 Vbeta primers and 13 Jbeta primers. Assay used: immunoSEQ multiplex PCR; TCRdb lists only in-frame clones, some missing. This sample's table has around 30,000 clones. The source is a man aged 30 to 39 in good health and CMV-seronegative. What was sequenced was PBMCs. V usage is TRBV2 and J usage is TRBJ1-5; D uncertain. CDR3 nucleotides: TGTGCCAGCAGTGAAGAGGCAGGTTGGGTTAGCAATCAGCCCCAGCATTTT. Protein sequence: CASSEEAGWVSNQPQHF.